The clone carrying this T cell receptor beta chain was seen only a few times. This specimen comes from a study of early T cells in non-severe SARS-CoV-2 infection. V shed 5 bases, J shed 5 bases, and the junction held 5 bases outside the gene matches. The CDR3 loop spans 14 amino acids. The germline gives CDR1 LNHDA, CDR2 SQIVND (reference sequence). MiXCR was run by TCRdb on the 5' RACE reads, yielding one entry per CDR3 protein. Of tens of thousands of distinct CDR3 sequences listed, around 12% are singletons. The TCR comes from an adult who was a healthcare worker with PCR-confirmed SARS-CoV-2 infection or an uninfected control (not recorded which). The donor label of this sample is uncertain. The chain links TRBV19 to TRBJ1-4; TRBD1 matches at 7 bases. Source: whole blood, taken at baseline. CDR3 in amino acids: CASSETGVNEKLFF. The CDR3 DNA sequence: TGTGCCAGTAGTGAAACAGGGGTAAATGAAAAACTGTTTTTT.